One and the same sample provided the 26 T cell receptor beta chains below, sequenced in a study of early T cells in non-severe SARS-CoV-2 infection. TCRdb re-called the 5' RACE reads through MiXCR, storing one row per CDR3 protein. The table shows 75,000 or so distinct CDR3 sequences, with approximately 10% occurring only once. The specimen comprised whole blood, sampled at baseline. These receptors were collected from an adult who was a healthcare worker with PCR-confirmed SARS-CoV-2 infection or an uninfected control (not recorded which).

This chain connects TRBV7-9 to TRBJ2-7; D might be TRBD2 (6 bases). V was clipped by 1 base and J by 7 bases, with 20 bases between them. Germline loops: CDR1 SEHNR, CDR2 FQNEAQ (reference sequence). The length of the CDR3 is 16 residues. The CDR3 DNA reads as TGTGCCAGCAGCTTAGGGAGGGGCAGCAGGGCTTATGAGCAGTACTTC. Translation: CASSLGRGSRAYEQYF.

This clonotype came up many times. The V call is TRBV7-9, the J call TRBJ1-4; D unresolved. CDR3 size: 14 residues. Trimming took off 5 bases at V and 2 bases at J, with 9 bases between the two ends. CDR1 and CDR2 (germline): SEHNR, FQNEAQ (reference sequence). The CDR3 is CASSQTQTNEKLFF. The CDR3 DNA reads as TGTGCCAGCAGCCAGACACAGACTAATGAAAAACTGTTTTTT.

The J gene is TRBJ2-7, the V gene TRBV2; 7 nucleotides match TRBD2. Unmatched junction bases numbered 13, after V lost 5 bases and J lost 6 bases. This CDR3 is built from 15 residues. The germline V gene has CDR1 SNHLY and CDR2 FYNNEI. CDR3 in DNA: TGTGCCAGCAGTTCCTCCGGGACTACCTCCGCCGAGCAGTACTTC. Amino acids: CASSSSGTTSAEQYF.

This chain joins TRBV28 and TRBJ2-1, with no clear D. This CDR3 has 12 amino acids. V was pared by 2 bases and J by 14 bases, with 13 bases between. Looked up from germline, CDR1 is MDHEN and CDR2 is SYDVKM. The CDR3, as DNA: TGTGCCAGCAGTTTACCCCAGAGCAGCAAGTTCTTC. Protein sequence: CASSLPQSSKFF.

This clonotype came up a few times. This chain links TRBV16 with TRBJ2-1, with unresolved D. Germline CDR1 is KGHSY and CDR2 is FQNENV. The V end was cut by 5 bases, the J end by 9 bases, with 8 bases between. This CDR3 comprises 11 residues. In nucleotides, the CDR3 is TGTGCCAGCAGCGGTTTAGGTGAGCAGTTCTTC. This translates into CASSGLGEQFF.

This clonotype was seen at least ten times. The rearrangement joins TRBV29-1 to TRBJ2-3; no clear D. This CDR3 has 12 amino acids. V lost 4 bases and J 4 bases, leaving 9 bases between the germline ends. Germline-derived CDR1 and CDR2 are SQVTM and ANQGSEA. CDR3 loop: CSVVGVSDTQYF. The CDR3 DNA sequence: TGCAGCGTTGTAGGTGTTTCAGATACGCAGTATTTT.

The chain is built from TRBV6-1 and TRBJ2-7; the D is unclear. The CDR3 has 11 amino acids. Germline V CDR1 and CDR2: MNHNS, SASEGT. V lost 3 bases and J 3 bases, leaving 3 bases between the germline ends. The CDR3: CASSERYEQYF. DNA of the CDR3: TGTGCCAGCAGTGAGCGCTACGAGCAGTACTTC.

The genes are TRBV11-1 and TRBJ1-3; a possible D gene is TRBD1 (5 bases). The CDR3 covers 14 residues. V was shortened by 5 bases and J by 1 base, with 9 bases between the two germline ends. Germline CDR1 reads SGHAT; CDR2 reads FQDESV (reference sequence). The CDR3 bases are TGTGCCAGCAGCCCGACAGTTTCTGGAAACACCATATATTTT. This sequence encodes CASSPTVSGNTIYF.

This clonotype was detected ten times or more. The chain is built from TRBV4-3 and TRBJ2-7, with 10 positions matching TRBD2. The length of the CDR3 is 18 residues. Per the germline V gene, CDR1 is LGHNA and CDR2 is YSLEER. The J segment lost 2 bases and the V segment lost 0 bases, leaving 10 bases of the junction unmatched. The DNA of the CDR3 is TGCGCCAGCAGCCAAGATACGGTAGGGACTAGCGAGACCTACGAGCAGTACTTC. This gives the protein CASSQDTVGTSETYEQYF.

This clonotype was recorded at least ten times. This sequence joins TRBV19 and TRBJ2-7, with TRBD1 matching over 8 bases. After removal of 5 bases from V and 7 bases from J, the junction contained 13 bases not matched to a gene. CDR3 length: 15 amino acids. Germline CDR1 reads LNHDA; CDR2 reads SQIVND (reference sequence). The CDR3 reads CASSPSPQGAGEQYF. The CDR3 bases are TGTGCCAGTAGTCCCTCCCCTCAGGGGGCTGGGGAGCAGTACTTC.

The chain recombines TRBV5-1 with TRBJ2-3; D remains ambiguous. Trimming left V 2 bases short and J 12 bases short, with 13 bases between. Germline values: CDR1 SGHRS, CDR2 YFSETQ. This CDR3 has 12 amino acids. The CDR3 spells CASSLYRDDQYF. CDR3 sequence (DNA): TGCGCCAGCAGCTTATACCGAGACGATCAGTATTTT.

This clonotype was detected once. The V call is TRBV12-3 or TRBV12-4, the J call TRBJ2-1, with 12 nucleotides matching TRBD2. The length of the CDR3 is 15 residues. Germline trimming cut 6 bases from V and 9 bases from J; bases unmatched to any gene: 9. For the CDR3, the DNA is TGTGCCAGCAGGCGACGACTAGCGGGAGAGTTTGAGCAGTTCTTC. Amino acids: CASRRRLAGEFEQFF.

Only a few counts were recorded for this clonotype. This CDR3 reads CASSQGTSEAFF. In DNA form, the CDR3 reads TGCGCCAGCAGCCAAGGGACCTCCGAAGCTTTCTTT. The chain employs TRBV5-1 and TRBJ1-1, with a weak D call TRBD1 (5 bases). CDR1 is SGHRS and CDR2 is YFSETQ in the germline V gene. CDR3 length: 12 amino acids. V lost 4 bases and J lost 8, with 12 bases in between.

As DNA, the CDR3 is TGTGCCAGCAGATTTGGGGCAGGGGAGGAGCAGTTCTTC. It encodes CASRFGAGEEQFF. The chain joins TRBV5-4 to TRBJ2-1; D is possibly TRBD1 (6 bases). Germline V gene sequence: CDR1 SGHNT, CDR2 YYREEE (reference sequence). CDR3 length equals 13 residues. Trimming removed 5 bases at V and 10 bases at J, with 16 bases between. The full variable domain, rest sourced from reference TRBV5-4 and TRBJ2-1, is ETGVTQSPTHLIKTRGQQVTLRCSSQSGHNTVSWYQQALGQGPQFIFQYYREEENGRGNFPPRFSGLQFPNYSSELNVNALELDDSALYLCASRFGAGEEQFFGPGTRLTVL.

This clonotype appeared a few times. J is TRBJ1-3 and V is TRBV11-2; the D gene is possibly TRBD1 (6 bases). Germline CDR1 reads SGHAT; CDR2 reads FQNNGV. V gave up 5 bases and J gave up 2 bases, with 13 bases separating them. CDR3 size: 15 residues. The CDR3 is CASSQEGGTGNTIYF. CDR3 nucleotide sequence: TGTGCCAGCAGCCAAGAAGGGGGAACTGGAAACACCATATATTTT.

The chain links TRBV3-1 to TRBJ2-3; maybe TRBD2 (6 bases). Germline V gene lookup returns CDR1 LGHDT and CDR2 YNNKEL (reference sequence). Between the trimmed V and J ends, which lost 4 bases and 1 base, there was a span of 9 bases. There are 14 residues in the CDR3. CDR3 amino acids: CASSPGVGTDTQYF. Written as DNA, the CDR3 is TGTGCCAGCAGCCCGGGAGTAGGCACAGATACGCAGTATTTT.

This chain uses TRBV3-1 with TRBJ1-5, with 7 bases matching TRBD1. The CDR3 runs 16 residues. CDR1 is LGHDT and CDR2 is YNNKEL in the germline V gene (reference sequence). V trimming: 6 bases; J trimming: 2 bases; junction bases outside the gene matches: 10. The CDR3 region has the DNA TGTGCCAGCAGACCCACAGGGGCGAGAGGCAATCAGCCCCAGCATTTT. Encoded protein: CASRPTGARGNQPQHF.

This clonotype was observed many times. The genes are TRBV13 and TRBJ2-3; possible D gene TRBD1, 6 bases. The CDR3 runs 16 residues. V lost 5 bases, J lost 0 bases, and 15 bases lay in between. The germline gives CDR1 PRHDT, CDR2 FYEKMQ (reference sequence). The CDR3 sequence is CASSILRDTSTDTQYF. The DNA of the CDR3 is TGTGCCAGCAGCATCTTACGGGACACAAGCACAGATACGCAGTATTTT.

This clonotype was counted between two and nine times. This chain joins TRBV20-1 and TRBJ2-4; 7 bases fit TRBD1. V gave up 5 bases and J gave up 15 bases; unmatched junction bases: 16. The CDR3 is 13 amino acids. Germline CDR1 reads DFQATT; CDR2 reads SNEGSKA (reference sequence). CDR3 region: CSALLGTANERYF. The CDR3 bases are TGCAGTGCTCTCCTCGGGACAGCCAATGAGAGGTACTTC.

This clonotype was observed a handful of times. The V gene is TRBV20-1, the J gene TRBJ2-1, with D perhaps TRBD1 or TRBD2 (7 bases each). The CDR3 extends over 16 amino acids. The V end was cut by 6 bases, the J end by 7 bases, with 25 bases between. Germline loops: CDR1 DFQATT, CDR2 SNEGSKA (reference sequence). The CDR3 region is CSASKNGQAGANEQFF. CDR3 DNA sequence: TGCAGTGCCTCAAAAAACGGACAGGCGGGGGCAAATGAGCAGTTCTTC.

This clonotype was found a few times. This chain connects TRBV20-1 to TRBJ2-5; TRBD2 matches 9 bases. This CDR3 is built from 14 residues. Germline V gives CDR1 DFQATT, CDR2 SNEGSKA (reference sequence). V shed 2 bases and J 3 bases; nucleotides not matched to a gene: 4. The chain's CDR3 is CSARSGGTEETQYF. The CDR3 DNA reads TGCAGTGCTAGAAGCGGGGGGACAGAAGAGACCCAGTACTTC.

This clonotype was observed a few times. This chain joins TRBV20-1 and TRBJ1-1; D is perhaps TRBD1 (5 bases). CDR1 and CDR2 (germline): DFQATT, SNEGSKA (reference sequence). The ends were cut back, 6 bases at V and 2 bases at J, with 13 bases in the middle. CDR3 length: 13 amino acids. CDR3 region: CSAHGGGNTEAFF. CDR3 DNA sequence: TGCAGTGCCCATGGGGGGGGAAACACTGAAGCTTTCTTT.

This clonotype was observed many times. V and J are TRBV7-9 and TRBJ2-7; possibly TRBD1 or TRBD2 for D (6 bases each). V was pared by 6 bases and J by 1 base, with 13 bases between. The germline gives CDR1 SEHNR, CDR2 FQNEAQ (reference sequence). The CDR3 contains 14 residues. The CDR3, as DNA: TGTGCCAGCAGACTACAGGGAGGATCCTACGAGCAGTACTTC. It encodes CASRLQGGSYEQYF.

This clonotype was seen a handful of times. The chain recombines TRBV4-1 with TRBJ2-2; 7 bases map to TRBD2. The CDR3 is 14 amino acids. From germline, CDR1 is MGHRA and CDR2 YSYEKL. V gave up 6 bases and J gave up 4 bases; unmatched junction bases: 5. This CDR3 is CASRPGLTTGELFF. Written as DNA, the CDR3 is TGCGCCAGCAGGCCGGGACTAACCACCGGGGAGCTGTTTTTT.

This clonotype appeared many times. J is TRBJ2-2 and V is TRBV6-2 or TRBV6-3, with TRBD2 identical over 12 bases. Germline V lookup: CDR1 MNHEY, CDR2 SVGEGT. CDR3 size: 15 residues. Trimming at V came to 6 bases and at J to 4 bases, leaving 3 bases not matched to a gene. The CDR3 DNA sequence: TGTGCCAGCAGACCTAGCGGGAGGGGCACCGGGGAGCTGTTTTTT. It specifies CASRPSGRGTGELFF.

This clonotype was counted a few times. The chain recombines TRBV6-4 with TRBJ2-1; the match to TRBD2 covers 7 bases. The CDR3 is 15 amino acids. Germline CDR1 and CDR2: MRHNA and SNTAGT. The ends lost 5 bases at V and 9 bases at J; junction bases unmatched: 13. The CDR3 DNA is TGTGCCAGCAGTTCACAACCGACTAGCCAAAGTGAGCAGTTCTTC. This codes for CASSSQPTSQSEQFF.